The subject of this entry is one T cell receptor (beta chain). In its sample, this clonotype was seen a few times. What antigen it recognizes has not been identified. No much larger clone exists at a distance of one base, and base qualities are not known. This sample is drawn from a study of T-cell memory formation after mild COVID-19 (dated by TCRdb to the early 2020s). Study-wide context: Most TCR sequence clusters were specific to one of the two donors. In a couple of donors, T-cell clones that expanded and contracted after mild COVID-19 were followed by sequencing TCRalpha and TCRbeta repertoires longitudinally. Two young, previously healthy adult volunteers made up the cohort, one male and one female. Broad study findings and their caveats: Contracting CD4+ clones turned up mainly in the CM and EM memory subsets, whereas EMRA was where CD8+ clones were enriched. Only a couple of mild cases were covered by the study, and larger cohorts that include severe cases with pre-infection samples were considered necessary. SARS-CoV-2 specificity was not confirmed for the second-wave clones peaking on day 37. Some responding clones were found in pre-infection memory, which suggests that pre-existing cross-reactive memory T cells took part in the SARS-CoV-2 response. From day 15 to 85, contracting clones showed balanced CD4/CD8 phenotypes, whereas a second wave of clones that expanded from day 15 to 37 leaned towards CD4+.

Ficoll-Paque density gradient centrifugation was used to isolate PBMCs. Based on the germline V gene, the CDR1 and CDR2 sequences are SGHRS and YFSETQ. Relative to germline, V is 1 base shorter and J is 2 bases shorter, with 7 bases between their ends. The CDR3 measures 13 amino acids from cysteine to phenylalanine. Kept here is only the CDR3 DNA, which spans 39 bases and is read in frame from base 1. For sequencing, an Illumina NovaSeq 6000 was employed. TCRalpha and TCRbeta cDNA libraries were constructed by 5'RACE with constant-segment primers, with sample barcodes and unique molecular identifiers being introduced. Trizol reagent was used to extract RNA from every sample. Libraries were amplified in two PCR steps, with a second sample barcode and Illumina TruSeq adapters added in the second step. The libraries were sequenced on an Illumina NovaSeq using 2 x 150 bp paired-end reads. In the paper's pipeline: Reads were demultiplexed and collapsed into UMI-guided consensus sequences with migec v1.2.7. Using mixcr v2.1.11, UMI consensuses were aligned to TRA and TRB V and J templates and then assembled into clonotypes. A clonotype was counted as expanded or contracted only if both edgeR and NoisET called the change significant, with noise models trained on biological replicates. edgeR calls used a false discovery rate-adjusted p below 0.01 and a log2 fold-change threshold of 1. As an exploratory analysis of dynamics, max-normalized trajectories of the 1000 most abundant clonotypes were examined with PCA combined with hierarchical clustering. Each responding clone was given a CD4 or CD8 phenotype based on the CD4+ and CD8+ repertoires, which had been sequenced separately. TCRdb applied fastp at Q25 and MiXCR to the public reads, then kept only in-frame beta chains. For every CDR3 protein sequence, its rows merge into one entry that carries the most common genes and DNA. The V and J calls reflect TCRdb's pipeline rather than the authors' work. Here the sample has about 620,000 distinct CDR3 sequences; more than 15% occur a single time. Jointly, the top ten make up around 12% of the sample.

The receptor chain draws on TRBV5-1 and TRBJ2-7; the D gene is unclear. The sample comprised PBMCs or a T cell subset sorted from them (not recorded which). This TCR was sampled from an adult woman who had mild COVID-19 (a few samples of this study predate the infection). The sample titles of this study are shuffled in the database, so cell type and time point are left out; the donor was told from shared clones. Here the CDR3 is given as CASSLSQPYEQYF. The nucleotide sequence reads TGCGCCAGCAGCTTGAGTCAGCCCTACGAGCAGTACTTC.